This entry lists 10 T cell receptor beta chains sequenced from one sample in a study of T cell responses to AZD1222 COVID-19 vaccine. Measured with immunoSEQ multiplex PCR; TCRdb has only the in-frame clones, and not every one. Of 170,000 or so clones listed, approximately 90% are singletons. Specimen: peripheral blood, collected on day 0 of AZD1222 vaccination. The receptors here all came from an adult in good health.

This chain links TRBV27 with TRBJ2-5; D is perhaps TRBD2 (6 bases). CDR3 size: 16 residues. V was clipped by 5 bases and J by 4 bases, with 20 bases between them. Per the germline V gene, CDR1 is MNHEY and CDR2 is SMNVEV (reference sequence). The CDR3 sequence is CASSPRSLAARETQYF. CDR3 DNA: TGTGCCAGCAGTCCTAGGTCACTAGCTGCTCGAGAGACCCAGTACTTC.

CDR3 nucleotide sequence: TGTGCCAGCAGTGAATTCTCCATGGGGGGCTCTATGAACACTGAAGCTTTCTTT. Encoded protein: CASSEFSMGGSMNTEAFF. The gene calls are TRBV6-1 and TRBJ1-1; TRBD1 might be the D (6 bases). Trimming took 2 bases from V and 0 from J, leaving 19 bases between them. The CDR3 extends over 18 amino acids. The germline V gene encodes CDR1 MNHNS and CDR2 SASEGT.

This rearrangement joins TRBV7-2 to TRBJ1-2; a possible D gene is TRBD1 (6 bases). Trimming stripped 3 bases from V and 7 bases from J, with 24 bases between. The CDR3 has 17 residues. Germline CDR1 and CDR2: SGHTA and FQGNSA. Here the CDR3 DNA reads TGTGCCAGCAGCTTGAATACCCTTCCTGCGGGGGGCCGTGGCTACACCTTC. As protein: CASSLNTLPAGGRGYTF.

V is TRBV6-5 and J is TRBJ2-7, with D possibly matching TRBD2 (5 bases). The CDR3 runs 15 residues. V dropped 3 bases and J dropped 1 base, with 13 bases sitting between them. CDR1 and CDR2 (germline): MNHEY, SVGAGI. This chain's CDR3 is CASSYSYTGSYEQYF. The CDR3 nucleotides are TGTGCCAGCAGTTATAGTTATACGGGATCCTACGAGCAGTACTTC.

The rearrangement joins TRBV7-2 to TRBJ1-6; D is unresolved. V was clipped by 1 base and J by 10 bases, with 11 bases between them. The CDR3 covers 14 residues. Germline V gene data show CDR1 as SGHTA and CDR2 as FQGNSA. CDR3 in amino acids: CASSLVQAYSPLHF. The CDR3, as DNA: TGTGCCAGCAGCTTAGTTCAGGCGTACTCACCCCTCCACTTT.

This clone came up once. V usage is TRBV29-1 and J usage is TRBJ2-7, with D possibly TRBD1 on 5 matching bases. From germline, CDR1 is SQVTM and CDR2 ANQGSEA. The V and J ends lost 2 bases and 3 bases respectively, with 8 bases between them. This CDR3 has 12 amino acids. In nucleotides, the CDR3 is TGCAGCGTTGAAAGGGGCAGCTACGAGCAGTACTTC. Amino acid sequence: CSVERGSYEQYF.

The gene calls are TRBV4-2 and TRBJ2-1; D remains unclear. The germline V and J ends were trimmed by 1 base and 2 bases, with 12 bases remaining between them. This CDR3 has 16 residues. Germline CDR1 and CDR2: LGHNA and YNFKEQ. The CDR3 DNA reads as TGTGCCAGCAGCCAAGCCGAAGACGGACCCTACAATGAGCAGTTCTTC. Residues: CASSQAEDGPYNEQFF.

The chain employs TRBV6-5 and TRBJ2-1; tentative D call: TRBD1 (5 bases). Germline CDR1 reads MNHEY; CDR2 reads SVGAGI. The CDR3 is 13 residues long. Deletions cut 8 bases from V and 2 bases from J, with 10 bases between. CDR3 in amino acids: CASGQGPYNEQFF. The CDR3 DNA sequence: TGTGCCAGCGGTCAGGGTCCCTACAATGAGCAGTTCTTC.

The chain couples TRBV10-2 to TRBJ2-7, with D tentatively TRBD1 or TRBD2 (6 bases each). CDR1 and CDR2 (germline): WSHSY, SAAADI. With 8 bases removed from V and 5 bases from J, the gap between germline ends came to 19 bases. The CDR3 has 14 amino acids. This CDR3 reads CASGSPGGLDEQYF. The CDR3 bases are TGCGCCAGCGGGTCCCCTGGGGGGCTCGACGAGCAGTACTTC.

This chain joins TRBV6-5 and TRBJ1-1; possibly TRBD1 for D (5 bases). The length of the CDR3 is 13 residues. The germline gives CDR1 MNHEY, CDR2 SVGAGI. V shed 7 bases and J shed 1 base, with 10 bases lying between them. DNA of the CDR3: TGTGCCAGCAAAAACGGGGGGAACACTGAAGCTTTCTTT. Its protein is CASKNGGNTEAFF.